This T cell receptor beta chain was retrieved from a study of beta chain features in type 1 diabetes. This clone was observed once. The CDR3 totals 14 residues. In germline, CDR1 is MNHEY, CDR2 SMNVEV (reference sequence). With 4 bases clipped from V and 5 bases from J, the junction kept 4 bases outside the gene matches. Via the markers CD45RO/CCR7/CD25/CD127/CD95/CD27, stem cell-like memory, regulatory, central memory and naive CD4+ cells were sorted. Reverse transcription of all isolated RNA meant that expressed TCRB transcripts were sequenced. Assay used: immunoSEQ multiplex PCR; TCRdb lists only in-frame clones, some missing. This sample carries 200,000 to 300,000 clones, 68% of them seen once, and the ten largest clones take about 0.05%.

Sequenced material: naive CD4+ T cells from blood. The chain joins TRBV27 to TRBJ1-1, with TRBD1 matching over 10 bases. The origin of this receptor is a man in his thirties or forties in good health. The CDR3 DNA sequence: TGTGCCAGCAGTTCGACAGGGGGCTTGACTGAAGCTTTCTTT. Translating it yields CASSSTGGLTEAFF.